Below are 3 T cell receptor beta chains sequenced from a single sample in a study of cytomegalovirus exposure and HLA in healthy donors. The PCR employed 60 Vbeta primers together with 13 Jbeta primers. Measured with immunoSEQ multiplex PCR; TCRdb has only the in-frame clones, and not every one. Among 100,000 to 150,000 clones listed, about 80% were seen once. Source material: PBMCs. All receptors come from a woman aged 40 to 55 in good health and CMV-seronegative.

V is TRBV5-1 and J is TRBJ2-2; 8 nucleotides line up with TRBD1. Germline lookup yields CDR1 SGHRS and CDR2 YFSETQ. V shed 4 bases and J 6 bases; nucleotides not matched to a gene: 11. The CDR3 loop spans 16 amino acids. Here the CDR3 DNA reads TGCGCCAGCAGCGCAGCCGGACAGGGATTGGCCGGGGAGCTGTTTTTT. Its translation: CASSAAGQGLAGELFF.

The genes are TRBV4-1 and TRBJ2-7; no clear D gene. The ends were cut back, 0 bases at V and 0 bases at J, with 15 bases in the middle. CDR1 and CDR2 (germline): MGHRA, YSYEKL. The CDR3 extends over 17 amino acids. CDR3 amino acids: CASSQDRIQSISYEQYF. Written as DNA, the CDR3 is TGCGCCAGCAGCCAAGACCGTATCCAGTCCATCTCCTACGAGCAGTACTTC.

The chain recombines TRBV6-5 with TRBJ2-5; the match to TRBD1 covers 10 bases. V shed 5 bases and J 5 bases; nucleotides not matched to a gene: 5. Per germline, CDR1 MNHEY and CDR2 SVGAGI. This CDR3 comprises 14 residues. The CDR3 coding sequence is TGTGCCAGCAGTCCGGGACAGGGGATGGAGACCCAGTACTTC. Its protein product is CASSPGQGMETQYF.